These 23 T cell receptor beta chains were all obtained from the same sample, sequenced in a study of cytomegalovirus exposure and HLA in healthy donors. Use of 60 Vbeta and 13 Jbeta primers characterized the PCR. Profiled with immunoSEQ multiplex PCR; TCRdb holds only in-frame clones, not every one. The sample consists of some 110,000 clones, approximately 70% of them appearing once. The source material was PBMCs. The source of these receptors is a man younger than 35 in good health and CMV-seronegative.

This clone has more than one count but fewer than ten. The V and J genes are TRBV15 and TRBJ2-2; tentatively, D is TRBD2 (6 bases). V was clipped by 4 bases and J by 0 bases, with 12 bases between them. The CDR3 length is 16 residues. Germline V gene sequence: CDR1 LNHNV, CDR2 YYDKDF (reference sequence). Here the CDR3 DNA reads TGTGCCACCAGCAAGCGGGTGCCTTCGAACACCGGGGAGCTGTTTTTT. Protein product: CATSKRVPSNTGELFF.

V gene TRBV4-2 combines with J gene TRBJ2-7; D is undetermined. The V end was cut by 4 bases, the J end by 5 bases, with 12 bases between. The CDR3 extends over 13 amino acids. Germline values: CDR1 LGHNA, CDR2 YNFKEQ. The CDR3, as DNA: TGTGCCAGCAGCCCCGTTGGAGTCGACGAGCAGTACTTC. It yields the protein CASSPVGVDEQYF.

The rearrangement links TRBV6-1 to TRBJ1-5; D is unresolved. CDR1 is MNHNS and CDR2 is SASEGT in the germline V gene. The CDR3 is made up of 13 amino acids. Trimming removed 4 bases from V and 0 bases from J, with 4 bases in between. In DNA form, the CDR3 reads TGTGCCAGCAGTGCCAATAGCAATCAGCCCCAGCATTTT. It translates to CASSANSNQPQHF.

The chain couples TRBV30 to TRBJ1-3, with D possibly being TRBD1 (6 bases). Germline-derived CDR1 and CDR2 are GTSNPN and SVGIG (reference sequence). V was trimmed by 2 bases and J by 2 bases, leaving 10 bases between them. This CDR3 comprises 14 residues. CDR3 residues: CAWSIGTPGNTIYF. In DNA, the CDR3 is TGTGCCTGGAGTATAGGGACACCTGGAAACACCATATATTTT.

This clone came up once. This rearrangement joins TRBV28 to TRBJ2-7; 8 nucleotides agree with TRBD2. The CDR3 runs to 15 residues. J gave up 5 bases and V 10 bases, and 16 bases lay outside the gene matches. Germline assignment: CDR1 MDHEN and CDR2 SYDVKM. CDR3 amino acids: CATLSRGGGFHEQYF. CDR3 bases: TGTGCCACCCTTTCTCGGGGGGGCGGGTTCCACGAGCAGTACTTC.

The genes are TRBV6-5 and TRBJ2-7, with 11 positions matching TRBD2. The J segment lost 4 bases and the V segment lost 4 bases, leaving 3 bases of the junction unmatched. Germline CDR1 and CDR2: MNHEY and SVGAGI. The CDR3 runs to 14 residues. The CDR3 region is CASSFSGREYEQYF. The CDR3 bases are TGTGCCAGCAGTTTTAGCGGGAGGGAATACGAGCAGTACTTC.

The rearrangement links TRBV5-1 to TRBJ2-2; TRBD1 aligns across 8 bases. V was clipped by 5 bases and J by 6 bases; unmatched bases: 6. This CDR3 has 14 residues. Looked up from germline, CDR1 is SGHRS and CDR2 is YFSETQ. CDR3 in DNA: TGCGCCAGCAGACCTGGACAGGGCGCCGGGGAGCTGTTTTTT. It yields the protein CASRPGQGAGELFF. The entire variable domain, with the rest obtained from reference TRBV5-1 and TRBJ2-2, is as follows: KAGVTQTPRYLIKTRGQQVTLSCSPISGHRSVSWYQQTPGQGLQFLFEYFSETQRNKGNFPGRFSGRQFSNSRSEMNVSTLELGDSALYLCASRPGQGAGELFFGEGSRLTVL.

The rearrangement joins TRBV5-1 to TRBJ2-3; 9 bases line up with TRBD1. The CDR3 has 16 residues. The germline V gene has CDR1 SGHRS and CDR2 YFSETQ. The ends lost 4 bases at V and 6 bases at J; junction bases unmatched: 12. The CDR3 DNA sequence: TGCGCCAGCAGCATGGCCGGGACAGGGTCTTGGGATACGCAGTATTTT. This sequence encodes CASSMAGTGSWDTQYF.

The chain employs TRBV6-1 and TRBJ1-1; possibly TRBD1 for D (6 bases). Germline CDR1 reads MNHNS; CDR2 reads SASEGT. Trimming shortened V by 7 bases and J by 1 base, and 13 bases separated the two germline ends. The length of the CDR3 is 14 residues. The CDR3 sequence: CASMRGHPNTEAFF. The DNA for the CDR3 is TGTGCCAGCATGAGGGGACATCCGAACACTGAAGCTTTCTTT.

The rearrangement uses TRBV2 and TRBJ2-1, with TRBD1 matching 9 bases. The CDR3 is made up of 14 amino acids. The ends lost 6 bases at V and 4 bases at J; junction bases unmatched: 4. Germline CDR1 is SNHLY and CDR2 is FYNNEI. CDR3 nucleotides: TGTGCCAGCAGGTGGACAGGGGTATACAATGAGCAGTTCTTC. Its translation: CASRWTGVYNEQFF.

This sequence joins TRBV7-2 and TRBJ2-7; D is unclear. Germline values: CDR1 SGHTA, CDR2 FQGNSA. V was trimmed by 5 bases and J by 2 bases, leaving 13 bases between them. CDR3 length equals 14 residues. The CDR3 region is CASSHPGTPYEQYF. CDR3 DNA sequence: TGTGCCAGCAGCCACCCTGGCACCCCCTACGAGCAGTACTTC.

The V and J genes are TRBV29-1 and TRBJ1-2; the D is unclear. V lost 2 bases and J lost 7, with 5 bases in between. Germline CDR1 and CDR2: SQVTM and ANQGSEA. CDR3 length: 10 amino acids. CDR3 loop: CSVESRGYTF. CDR3 bases: TGCAGCGTTGAATCTCGTGGCTACACCTTC.

The chain recombines TRBV11-2 with TRBJ2-5; D gene ambiguous. Gene TRBJ2-7 matches the end of the DNA better, so the J call may be wrong. The CDR3 length is 18 residues. Germline V gene sequence: CDR1 SGHAT, CDR2 FQNNGV. In DNA form, the CDR3 reads TGTGCCAGCAGCTTAGATCCGGGTTGGTGGAACGTTACCTACGAGCAGTACTTC. Protein: CASSLDPGWWNVTYEQYF.

The chain employs TRBV6-1 and TRBJ2-1; the match to TRBD2 covers 11 bases. The CDR3 spans 16 residues. CDR1 is MNHNS and CDR2 is SASEGT in the germline V gene. The V segment lost 6 bases and the J segment 0 bases; nucleotides outside the gene matches: 4. The CDR3 here is CASRETSGSSYNEQFF. DNA of the CDR3: TGTGCCAGCAGAGAAACTAGCGGGAGCTCCTACAATGAGCAGTTCTTC.

V usage is TRBV30 and J usage is TRBJ1-2; no definite D call. The CDR3 loop spans 13 amino acids. From germline, CDR1 is GTSNPN and CDR2 SVGIG (reference sequence). V lost 7 bases and J 0 bases, leaving 12 bases between the germline ends. The CDR3 bases are TGTGCCTACCGTACTCCTGCTAACTATGGCTACACCTTC. It is translated as CAYRTPANYGYTF.

The chain combines TRBV27 with TRBJ1-3, with 10 bases matching TRBD1. The germline V gene encodes CDR1 MNHEY and CDR2 SMNVEV (reference sequence). V shed 4 bases and J 1 base; nucleotides not matched to a gene: 7. The CDR3 covers 17 residues. The CDR3 region has the DNA TGTGCCAGCAGTTACGTAGAGGACAGGGGGTCTGGAAACACCATATATTTT. Translated, it gives CASSYVEDRGSGNTIYF.

The chain employs TRBV5-4 and TRBJ1-2; 7 bases map to TRBD1. CDR1 SGHNT and CDR2 YYREEE come from the germline V gene (reference sequence). V lost 4 bases to trimming and J lost 3 bases; unmatched junction nucleotides: 9. CDR3 length: 15 residues. The chain's CDR3 is CASSPDRPSYYGYTF. The CDR3, as DNA: TGTGCCAGCAGCCCGGACAGGCCCTCCTACTATGGCTACACCTTC.

This clone was observed a single time. The rearrangement uses TRBV28 and TRBJ2-4; D is perhaps TRBD2 (6 bases). The CDR3 consists of 17 residues. The ends were cut back, 5 bases at V and 0 bases at J, with 17 bases in the middle. From germline, CDR1 is MDHEN and CDR2 SYDVKM. CDR3 amino acids: CASSAGSQALAKNIQYF. The CDR3 nucleotides are TGTGCCAGCAGTGCGGGAAGTCAAGCCCTAGCCAAAAACATTCAGTACTTC.

The chain links TRBV7-6 to TRBJ1-4; 8 bases map to TRBD1. V shed 6 bases and J 3 bases; nucleotides not matched to a gene: 9. The CDR3 is 16 residues long. Germline lookup yields CDR1 SGHVS and CDR2 FNYEAQ. The CDR3 bases are TGTGCCAGCAGTCCCGGACAGGGACTACCTAATGAAAAACTGTTTTTT. Its translation is CASSPGQGLPNEKLFF.

This clone was found once. The chain has TRBV25-1 and TRBJ2-4; maybe TRBD2 (5 bases). V dropped 8 bases and J dropped 9 bases, with 20 bases sitting between them. CDR1 and CDR2 (germline): MGHDK, SYGVNS. There are 14 residues in the CDR3. The CDR3 spells CASSQPDWTGIQYF. The DNA of the CDR3 is TGTGCCAGCTCACAGCCGGACTGGACTGGCATTCAGTACTTC.

CDR3 nucleotide sequence: TGTGCCAGCAGCCAAGGGGAGGTCTATGGCTACACCTTC. The encoded protein is CASSQGEVYGYTF. The J gene is TRBJ1-2, the V gene TRBV14, with unresolved D. The CDR3 has 13 residues. Germline lookup yields CDR1 SGHDN and CDR2 FVKESK. The V gene lost 1 base and the J gene lost 4 bases, with 7 bases spanning the gap. Full variable domain (remainder filled in from reference TRBV14 and TRBJ1-2): EAGVTQFPSHSVIEKGQTVTLRCDPISGHDNLYWYRRVMGKEIKFLLHFVKESKQDESGMPNNRFLAERTGGTYSTLKVQPAELEDSGVYFCASSQGEVYGYTFGSGTRLTVV.

About this clone: The sample contains more than one DNA sequence encoding this CDR3. The chain combines TRBV7-9 with TRBJ2-1; 14 nucleotides align to TRBD2. Germline CDR1 is SEHNR and CDR2 is FQNEAQ (reference sequence). The junction had 8 bases not matched to a gene; V was cut back by 7 bases and J by 3 bases. The CDR3 extends over 17 amino acids. CDR3 in amino acids: CASIGLAGGRLYNEQFF. For the CDR3, the DNA is TGTGCCAGCATCGGACTAGCGGGAGGAAGGCTCTACAATGAGCAGTTCTTC.

This clone was seen a handful of times. The V and J genes are TRBV28 and TRBJ1-1, with D tentatively TRBD1 (6 bases). Germline CDR1 MDHEN, CDR2 SYDVKM. Trimming removed 7 bases from V and 0 bases from J, with 9 bases in between. CDR3 length equals 13 residues. In nucleotides, the CDR3 is TGTGCCAGCACCAGGGGTATGAACACTGAAGCTTTCTTT. Protein: CASTRGMNTEAFF. The entire variable domain, with the rest obtained from reference TRBV28 and TRBJ1-1, is as follows: DVKVTQSSRYLVKRTGEKVFLECVQDMDHENMFWYRQDPGLGLRLIYFSYDVKMKEKGDIPEGYSVSREKKERFSLILESASTNQTSMYLCASTRGMNTEAFFGQGTRLTVV.